One sample yielded the 28 T cell receptor beta chains listed below, sequenced in a study of cytomegalovirus exposure and HLA in healthy donors. The PCR contained 60 Vbeta and 13 Jbeta primers. Method: immunoSEQ multiplex PCR; TCRdb's copy keeps in-frame clones and lacks some. The sample shows some 140,000 clones, over 65% of them seen only once. Sequencing was carried out using PBMCs. The source of these receptors is a man younger than 30 in good health and CMV-seropositive.

This clone was counted once. The V gene is TRBV18, the J gene TRBJ1-1; D unresolved. V was clipped by 2 bases and J by 9 bases, with 22 bases between them. The CDR3 extends over 16 amino acids. Germline values: CDR1 KGHSH, CDR2 LQKENI. The CDR3 spells CASSPVRVDADGKAFF. Here the CDR3 DNA reads TGTGCCAGCTCACCAGTTCGCGTGGACGCAGACGGGAAAGCTTTCTTT. Using reference TRBV18 and TRBJ1-1 for the parts outside the CDR3, the full variable domain is NAGVMQNPRHLVRRRGQEARLRCSPMKGHSHVYWYRQLPEEGLKFMVYLQKENIIDESGMPKERFSAEFPKEGPSILRIQQVVRGDSAAYFCASSPVRVDADGKAFFGQGTRLTVV.

The gene calls are TRBV4-2 and TRBJ1-3; D perhaps matches TRBD1 (5 bases). Germline V gives CDR1 LGHNA, CDR2 YNFKEQ. This CDR3 spans 15 amino acids. V was shortened by 1 base and J by 4 bases, with 11 bases between the two germline ends. The CDR3 DNA follows: TGTGCCAGCAGCCAAGCCCAGGGAGGAGGAAACACCATATATTTT. Encoded protein: CASSQAQGGGNTIYF.

This chain connects TRBV14 to TRBJ1-1; TRBD1 agrees at 7 bases. The CDR3 loop spans 17 amino acids. The germline CDR1 and CDR2 sequences are SGHDN and FVKESK. After removal of 0 bases from V and 5 bases from J, the junction contained 12 bases not matched to a gene. The CDR3 region is CASSQEEKQGRRTEAFF. CDR3 sequence (DNA): TGTGCCAGCAGCCAAGAGGAAAAACAGGGGAGGAGAACTGAAGCTTTCTTT. The full variable domain, in which reference TRBV14 and TRBJ1-1 provide the parts outside the CDR3, is EAGVTQFPSHSVIEKGQTVTLRCDPISGHDNLYWYRRVMGKEIKFLLHFVKESKQDESGMPNNRFLAERTGGTYSTLKVQPAELEDSGVYFCASSQEEKQGRRTEAFFGQGTRLTVV.

V is TRBV19 and J is TRBJ2-5, with D possibly TRBD2 on 6 matching bases. The V and J ends lost 6 bases and 1 base respectively, with 18 bases between them. Per germline, CDR1 LNHDA and CDR2 SQIVND (reference sequence). The CDR3 sequence is 16 residues long. The CDR3 reads CASSPDWGGVQETQYF. The CDR3 DNA follows: TGTGCCAGTAGCCCTGACTGGGGAGGAGTCCAAGAGACCCAGTACTTC.

The rearrangement joins TRBV6-6 to TRBJ1-5, with D unresolved. Germline lookup yields CDR1 MNHNY and CDR2 SVGAGI (reference sequence). The CDR3 spans 16 residues. Deletions cut 6 bases from V and 0 bases from J, with 15 bases between. CDR3 amino acids: CASSRPRGDSNQPQHF. CDR3 DNA sequence: TGTGCCAGCAGCCGCCCTCGAGGAGATAGCAATCAGCCCCAGCATTTT.

This clone showed up just a few times. DNA for the CDR3: TGCGCCAGCAGCCAAGAGTCAACGGAGGAACTACTTTATAGCAATCAGCCCCAGCATTTT. Amino acids: CASSQESTEELLYSNQPQHF. The rearrangement links TRBV4-1 to TRBJ1-5; D remains unclear. Looked up from germline, CDR1 is MGHRA and CDR2 is YSYEKL. Trimming cost V 0 bases and J 0 bases, with 21 bases left between them. CDR3 length equals 20 residues.

The chain is built from TRBV11-2 and TRBJ2-7; 8 bases line up with TRBD2. The trim removed 4 bases at V and 3 bases at J, leaving 11 bases unmatched. This CDR3 has 16 residues. From germline, CDR1 is SGHAT and CDR2 FQNNGV. CDR3 sequence reads: CASSSASGRTHYEQYF. CDR3 nucleotides: TGTGCCAGCAGCTCGGCCAGCGGGAGAACGCACTACGAGCAGTACTTC. Complete variable domain (other parts from reference TRBV11-2 and TRBJ2-7): EAGVAQSPRYKIIEKRQSVAFWCNPISGHATLYWYQQILGQGPKLLIQFQNNGVVDDSQLPKDRFSAERLKGVDSTLKIQPAKLEDSAVYLCASSSASGRTHYEQYFGPGTRLTVT.

The chain couples TRBV28 to TRBJ1-2, with 10 positions matching TRBD1. There are 13 residues in the CDR3. The ends lost 2 bases at V and 8 bases at J; junction bases unmatched: 2. Germline loops: CDR1 MDHEN, CDR2 SYDVKM. In nucleotides, the CDR3 is TGTGCCAGCAGTTTAGGGACAGGGGTCGGCTACACCTTC. It translates to CASSLGTGVGYTF.

The chain's CDR3 is CASSLDRGFEKLFF. CDR3 nucleotides: TGTGCCAGCAGTTTGGACAGGGGTTTTGAAAAACTGTTTTTT. The chain has TRBV28 and TRBJ1-4; 9 bases map to TRBD1. The CDR3 is 14 residues long. V shed 3 bases, J shed 7 bases, and the junction held 3 bases outside the gene matches. CDR1 and CDR2 (germline): MDHEN, SYDVKM.

This chain links TRBV29-1 with TRBJ2-7, with a tentative D call TRBD1 (6 bases). Germline V gene data show CDR1 as SQVTM and CDR2 as ANQGSEA. Trimming shortened V by 4 bases and J by 2 bases, and 9 bases separated the two germline ends. The CDR3 is 12 amino acids. CDR3 nucleotide sequence: TGCAGCGTTGTAACAGGGACCTACGAGCAGTACTTC. This gives the protein CSVVTGTYEQYF.

This chain uses TRBV10-1 with TRBJ2-7, with TRBD1 matching over 11 bases. Germline lookup yields CDR1 WNHNN and CDR2 SYGVQD (reference sequence). After removal of 6 bases from V and 2 bases from J, the junction contained 3 bases not matched to a gene. The CDR3 is made up of 14 amino acids. The CDR3 loop is CASSRGQGAYEQYF. In DNA, the CDR3 is TGCGCCAGCAGCAGGGGACAGGGGGCCTACGAGCAGTACTTC.

CDR3 nucleotide sequence: TGTGCCAGCAGCCTTAGGGAAACAGGGTCCAACGAGCAGTACTTC. This translates into CASSLRETGSNEQYF. The chain joins TRBV5-4 to TRBJ2-7; the D gene is possibly TRBD1 (6 bases). V was cut by 4 bases and J by 5 bases, with 19 bases left in between. Germline CDR1 is SGHNT and CDR2 is YYREEE (reference sequence). The CDR3 extends over 15 amino acids.

The chain has TRBV19 and TRBJ1-4; no definite D call. Germline lookup yields CDR1 LNHDA and CDR2 SQIVND (reference sequence). V dropped 1 base and J dropped 2 bases, with 8 bases sitting between them. The CDR3 is 15 residues long. CDR3 DNA: TGTGCCAGTAGTATAGCCGCGGGGACTAATGAAAAACTGTTTTTT. Protein product: CASSIAAGTNEKLFF.

The chain has TRBV6-5 and TRBJ2-1, with 8 bases fitting TRBD1. With V trimmed by 7 bases and J by 5 bases, 4 bases remained unmatched. The CDR3 consists of 13 residues. CDR1 is MNHEY and CDR2 is SVGAGI in the germline V gene. CDR3 region: CASNSGQDNEQFF. The DNA of the CDR3 is TGTGCCAGCAATTCGGGACAGGACAATGAGCAGTTCTTC.

This rearrangement joins TRBV18 to TRBJ1-4; a weak D match, TRBD1 (6 bases). Germline V gives CDR1 KGHSH, CDR2 LQKENI. CDR3 size: 15 residues. V was pared by 3 bases and J by 7 bases, with 15 bases between. DNA of the CDR3: TGTGCCAGCTCACCCCTGACAGGTGAAGGTGAAAAACTGTTTTTT. Residues: CASSPLTGEGEKLFF.

The rearrangement uses TRBV7-2 and TRBJ2-5; the D gene is possibly TRBD1 (8 bases). The V end lost 5 bases, the J end lost 4 bases, and 17 bases lay between the germline ends. The CDR3 covers 15 residues. In germline, CDR1 is SGHTA, CDR2 FQGNSA. In DNA, the CDR3 is TGTGCCAGCAGCCTACAGGGGGGGGATGGAGAGACCCAGTACTTC. Its translation: CASSLQGGDGETQYF. Full variable domain (outside the CDR3, taken from reference TRBV7-2 and TRBJ2-5): GAGVSQSPSNKVTEKGKDVELRCDPISGHTALYWYRQSLGQGLEFLIYFQGNSAPDKSGLPSDRFSAERTGGSVSTLTIQRTQQEDSAVYLCASSLQGGDGETQYFGPGTRLLVL.

This clone has a handful of counts. The chain has TRBV7-8 and TRBJ2-3, with 7 bases that match TRBD1. Germline V gene data show CDR1 as SGHVS and CDR2 as FQNEAQ. With V trimmed by 3 bases and J by 4 bases, 7 bases remained unmatched. The CDR3 covers 15 residues. CDR3 nucleotides: TGTGCCAGCAGCTTCGGGACAGAGAGATCAGATACGCAGTATTTT. Protein: CASSFGTERSDTQYF.

CDR3 region: CASSLAGTGGTEAFF. CDR3 nucleotide sequence: TGTGCCAGCAGCTTAGCCGGGACAGGGGGCACTGAAGCTTTCTTT. J is TRBJ1-1 and V is TRBV7-2, with 11 nucleotides matching TRBD1. Germline V CDR1 and CDR2: SGHTA, FQGNSA. This CDR3 has 15 amino acids. After removal of 0 bases from V and 4 bases from J, the junction contained 1 base not matched to a gene.

This clone was seen more than once but under ten times. No conserved phenylalanine or tryptophan ends this CDR3, so it is likely a read error. V and J are TRBV19 and TRBJ1-2; D may be TRBD1 (5 bases). Per the germline V gene, CDR1 is LNHDA and CDR2 is SQIVND (reference sequence). The V and J ends lost 8 bases and 5 bases respectively, with 15 bases between them. This CDR3 region has 13 residues. In DNA, the CDR3 is TGTGCCAGTGGGGCGGACCTGGGATATGGCTACACCGTC. Its protein product is CASGADLGYGYTV.

The chain uses TRBV6-6 and TRBJ2-1; D is uncertain. The CDR3 runs 15 residues. Looked up from germline, CDR1 is MNHNY and CDR2 is SVGAGI (reference sequence). V was shortened by 6 bases and J by 1 base, with 13 bases between the two germline ends. The CDR3 here is CASSSILGSYNEQFF. CDR3 DNA: TGTGCCAGCAGCTCTATTCTCGGGTCCTACAATGAGCAGTTCTTC.

The chain uses TRBV27 and TRBJ2-2; D possibly corresponds to TRBD1 (6 bases). The CDR3 covers 16 residues. Looked up from germline, CDR1 is MNHEY and CDR2 is SMNVEV (reference sequence). V was shortened by 5 bases and J by 7 bases, with 20 bases between the two germline ends. The CDR3 protein is CASSPHGGPRGGELFF. CDR3 coding DNA: TGTGCCAGCAGTCCCCACGGAGGCCCCAGGGGCGGGGAGCTGTTTTTT.

In DNA form, the CDR3 reads TGTGCCAGCAGCTTGGTAGGGAGGGTATTGGAGACCCAGTACTTC. Protein product: CASSLVGRVLETQYF. This chain uses TRBV5-6 with TRBJ2-5, with 7 bases fitting TRBD2. Germline V lookup: CDR1 SGHDT, CDR2 YYEEEE. The CDR3 sequence is 15 residues long. Trimming cost V 0 bases and J 5 bases; bases outside gene matches: 7.

The chain has TRBV7-2 and TRBJ1-5; 7 bases are shared with TRBD1. Trimming took 5 bases from V and 7 from J; bases not matched to a gene: 8. Germline-derived CDR1 and CDR2 are SGHTA and FQGNSA. The CDR3 totals 14 residues. The CDR3 DNA is TGTGCCAGCAGCCTACAGGGGATCGGGCAGCCCCAGCATTTT. Protein: CASSLQGIGQPQHF. The full variable domain, rest sourced from reference TRBV7-2 and TRBJ1-5, is GAGVSQSPSNKVTEKGKDVELRCDPISGHTALYWYRQSLGQGLEFLIYFQGNSAPDKSGLPSDRFSAERTGGSVSTLTIQRTQQEDSAVYLCASSLQGIGQPQHFGDGTRLSIL.

This clone has only one observation. The chain employs TRBV5-4 and TRBJ2-7; 11 bases line up with TRBD2. CDR1 and CDR2 from the germline V gene are SGHNT and YYREEE (reference sequence). Germline trimming cut 5 bases from V and 2 bases from J; bases unmatched to any gene: 3. This CDR3 region has 14 residues. The CDR3 region has the DNA TGTGCCAGCAGTCGTAGCGGGGGGGCCTACGAGCAGTACTTC. As protein: CASSRSGGAYEQYF.

The chain joins TRBV28 to TRBJ1-6; TRBD1 is a possible D gene (6 bases). Trimming took off 4 bases at V and 10 bases at J, with 14 bases between the two ends. The CDR3 loop spans 14 amino acids. Germline loops: CDR1 MDHEN, CDR2 SYDVKM. CDR3 coding DNA: TGTGCCAGCAGTTCCCCGAGGGGGGGATCACCCCTCCACTTT. Translation: CASSSPRGGSPLHF.

The J gene is TRBJ1-2, the V gene TRBV11-2; TRBD1 might be the D (6 bases). Germline V CDR1 and CDR2: SGHAT, FQNNGV. V was shortened by 4 bases and J by 3 bases, with 15 bases between the two germline ends. The CDR3 length is 15 residues. The CDR3 nucleotides read TGTGCCAGCAGCTCGGGGGGGAGGACAGACTATGGCTACACCTTC. It encodes CASSSGGRTDYGYTF.

The chain uses TRBV6-5 and TRBJ2-6; weak D call: TRBD1 (5 bases). The V end was cut by 2 bases, the J end by 0 bases, with 5 bases between. This CDR3 has 15 residues. In germline, CDR1 is MNHEY, CDR2 SVGAGI. The CDR3 DNA follows: TGTGCCAGCAGTTACGACAGCTCTGGGGCCAACGTCCTGACTTTC. It specifies CASSYDSSGANVLTF.

The chain uses TRBV25-1 and TRBJ2-5, with TRBD1 as a possible D gene (6 bases). CDR3 length: 13 amino acids. V was cut by 4 bases and J by 5 bases, with 11 bases left in between. Germline V lookup: CDR1 MGHDK, CDR2 SYGVNS. In DNA form, the CDR3 reads TGTGCCAGCAGTGGGACAGAATGGGAGACCCAGTACTTC. Amino acid sequence: CASSGTEWETQYF.